This note documents a single T cell receptor (beta chain) sequence. The assay was immunoSEQ multiplex PCR, and TCRdb's table has in-frame clones only and misses some. The sample records 30,000 to 45,000 clones, 65% to 90% being singletons. The data are from a study of T cells in localized non-small cell lung cancer. Germline assignment: CDR1 SGHTA and CDR2 FQGNSA. Trimming removed 0 bases from V and 4 bases from J, with 10 bases in between. This CDR3 has 15 amino acids. The TCR sequence derives from a male donor older than 55 with stage II lung adenocarcinoma. This sequence joins TRBV7-2 and TRBJ2-1; D uncertain. Source: peripheral blood mononuclear cells, taken before any cancer treatment. CDR3 nucleotides: TGTGCCAGCAGCTTAGCTTACGGCGCATACAATGAGCAGTTCTTC. The encoded protein is CASSLAYGAYNEQFF.